The 19 T cell receptor beta chains given below trace back to one sample, sequenced in a study of blood T cells in healthy people across ages. A second about 6 to 12 cycle PCR used barcoded and J-beta primers. TCRdb reanalysed the 5' RACE reads using MiXCR and keeps one entry per CDR3 protein. The table includes about 1.8 million distinct CDR3 sequences, about 50% detected once. The sequenced sample was blood. The receptor set was obtained from a woman in her 40s in good health.

The rearrangement joins TRBV29-1 to TRBJ2-5, with unresolved D. V gave up 2 bases and J gave up 5 bases, with 12 bases separating them. The germline V gene has CDR1 SQVTM and CDR2 ANQGSEA. This CDR3 region has 13 residues. This CDR3 is CSVEYGPRETQYF. In nucleotides, the CDR3 is TGCAGCGTTGAATACGGACCCAGGGAGACCCAGTACTTC.

Note on this clonotype: One junction end does not reproduce the germline sequence, and a read error may be involved. The CDR3 DNA sequence: TGCAGCGTTGATTTGACAGGGGCGAACTACGGCTACACCTTC. Encoded protein: CSVDLTGANYGYTF. The chain recombines TRBV29-1 with TRBJ1-2; 8 bases agree with TRBD1. This CDR3 is built from 14 residues. Germline V gene data show CDR1 as SQVTM and CDR2 as ANQGSEA.

The genes are TRBV28 and TRBJ1-1, with 10 nucleotides matching TRBD1. The CDR3 is 14 residues long. With V trimmed by 6 bases and J by 10 bases, 11 bases remained unmatched. Germline V gene data show CDR1 as MDHEN and CDR2 as SYDVKM. This CDR3 reads CASRPGQGFTGAFF. The DNA of the CDR3 is TGTGCCAGCAGGCCGGGACAGGGGTTCACGGGAGCTTTCTTT. Full variable domain (outside the CDR3, taken from reference TRBV28 and TRBJ1-1): DVKVTQSSRYLVKRTGEKVFLECVQDMDHENMFWYRQDPGLGLRLIYFSYDVKMKEKGDIPEGYSVSREKKERFSLILESASTNQTSMYLCASRPGQGFTGAFFGQGTRLTVV.

This clonotype showed up just a few times. V gene TRBV6-2 or TRBV6-3 combines with J gene TRBJ2-1; D may be TRBD1 (6 bases). Germline loops: CDR1 MNHEY, CDR2 SVGEGT. The CDR3 sequence is 13 residues long. With 10 bases removed from V and 5 bases from J, the gap between germline ends came to 15 bases. CDR3 in amino acids: CAIETGNNNEQFF. CDR3 nucleotides: TGTGCCATAGAGACAGGAAATAACAATGAGCAGTTCTTC.

The V call is TRBV12-3 or TRBV12-4, the J call TRBJ1-2; D call uncertain. The V end lost 2 bases, the J end lost 2 bases, and 12 bases lay between the germline ends. The CDR3 covers 15 residues. CDR3 coding DNA: TGTGCCAGCAGTTTAACCCCGGCAGGAAACTATGGCTACACCTTC. Protein product: CASSLTPAGNYGYTF.

This clonotype appeared a few times. This rearrangement joins TRBV5-1 to TRBJ2-7; 9 positions agree with TRBD2. Losses at the gene ends were 2 bases for V and 3 bases for J; bases not matched to a gene: 21. This CDR3 is 20 amino acids long. Germline V gives CDR1 SGHRS, CDR2 YFSETQ. CDR3 sequence: CASSLGSFVAAGGLDYEQYF. CDR3 in DNA: TGCGCCAGCAGCTTAGGATCGTTCGTGGCAGCGGGGGGCCTAGACTACGAGCAGTACTTC.

The chain combines TRBV2 with TRBJ2-7; 8 positions agree with TRBD2. TRBJ2-5 matches the DNA end more closely, so the J call is doubtful. Looked up from germline, CDR1 is SNHLY and CDR2 is FYNNEI. The CDR3 runs to 13 residues. The chain's CDR3 is CALRRGEQETQYF. The CDR3 region has the DNA TGTGCCCTTCGGCGGGGGGAGCAAGAGACCCAGTACTTC.

The V and J genes are TRBV29-1 and TRBJ2-2; D assignment may be TRBD1 or TRBD2 (5 bases each). Germline values: CDR1 SQVTM, CDR2 ANQGSEA. This CDR3 is 14 amino acids long. Between the trimmed V and J ends, which lost 6 bases and 1 base, there was a span of 12 bases. As DNA, the CDR3 is TGCAGCGTAACAACAGGACTGAACACCGGGGAGCTGTTTTTT. Translating it yields CSVTTGLNTGELFF.

This clonotype was picked up many times. The chain combines TRBV4-1 with TRBJ2-7; TRBD2 agrees at 11 bases. The junction had 1 base not matched to a gene; V was cut back by 0 bases and J by 3 bases. From germline, CDR1 is MGHRA and CDR2 YSYEKL. CDR3 length: 15 amino acids. CDR3 in amino acids: CASSQEGLADYEQYF. The CDR3 DNA follows: TGCGCCAGCAGCCAAGAGGGACTAGCGGACTACGAGCAGTACTTC.

The chain employs TRBV6-6 and TRBJ2-3, with D unresolved. Germline V gene sequence: CDR1 MNHNY, CDR2 SVGAGI (reference sequence). Trimming pared 10 bases from V and 6 bases from J, leaving 8 bases between. CDR3 length equals 10 residues. DNA of the CDR3: TGTGCCACCGGTCTCGATACGCAGTATTTT. Amino acid sequence: CATGLDTQYF.

This clonotype was counted a few times. The rearrangement joins TRBV15 to TRBJ1-6; D is undetermined. CDR3 length: 13 residues. Trimming removed 0 bases at V and 12 bases at J, with 9 bases between. Germline loops: CDR1 LNHNV, CDR2 YYDKDF (reference sequence). Written as DNA, the CDR3 is TGTGCCACCAGCAGAGATCCGTCAGGACCCCTCCACTTT. Protein product: CATSRDPSGPLHF.

This clonotype was seen more than once but under ten times. CDR3 bases: TGTGCCAGCAGTTGGGGGGGGGCAGGCAAAAACATTCAGTACTTC. It specifies CASSWGGAGKNIQYF. This rearrangement joins TRBV7-2 to TRBJ2-4, with a weak D call TRBD2 (7 bases). CDR1 is SGHTA and CDR2 is FQGNSA in the germline V gene. The ends were cut back, 6 bases at V and 3 bases at J, with 15 bases in the middle. The CDR3 extends over 15 amino acids.

This chain joins TRBV7-8 and TRBJ2-7; a weak D match, TRBD1 (5 bases). CDR3 length equals 15 residues. V lost 2 bases and J lost 2, with 13 bases in between. CDR1 and CDR2 (germline): SGHVS, FQNEAQ. For the CDR3, the DNA is TGTGCCAGCAGCTTAACGGTAGGGGTCACCTACGAGCAGTACTTC. Protein sequence: CASSLTVGVTYEQYF.

This clonotype was observed a few times. This chain connects TRBV6-5 to TRBJ2-5; D remains unclear. Germline lookup yields CDR1 MNHEY and CDR2 SVGAGI. Between the trimmed V and J ends, which lost 7 bases and 7 bases, there was a span of 10 bases. The CDR3 covers 11 residues. For the CDR3, the DNA is TGTGCCAGCACCGCGTTTGGGACCCAGTACTTC. This gives the protein CASTAFGTQYF.

The chain uses TRBV28 and TRBJ1-3, with unresolved D. The CDR3 extends over 14 amino acids. The V end lost 2 bases, the J end lost 2 bases, and 7 bases lay between the germline ends. CDR1 MDHEN and CDR2 SYDVKM come from the germline V gene. The CDR3 coding sequence is TGTGCCAGCAGTTTAAGCGGTCCTGGAAACACCATATATTTT. Amino acids: CASSLSGPGNTIYF.

J is TRBJ2-3 and V is TRBV5-1; no clear D gene. CDR3 length: 13 amino acids. The germline V gene encodes CDR1 SGHRS and CDR2 YFSETQ. V was cut by 5 bases and J by 4 bases, with 11 bases left in between. This CDR3 reads CASREGWPDTQYF. DNA of the CDR3: TGCGCCAGCAGAGAAGGATGGCCAGATACGCAGTATTTT.

As to this clonotype: Since no conserved phenylalanine or tryptophan closes the CDR3, a read error is the likely cause. The chain has TRBV2 and TRBJ2-5; a possible D gene is TRBD2 (5 bases). The CDR3 runs to 12 residues. Germline V gene data show CDR1 as SNHLY and CDR2 as FYNNEI. Trimming left V 6 bases short and J 5 bases short, with 10 bases between. CDR3 DNA sequence: TGTGCCAGCAGGACGCCGGGGGAGACCCAGTACTTG. Protein sequence: CASRTPGETQYL.

This chain connects TRBV7-8 to TRBJ2-5; 7 bases line up with TRBD2. This CDR3 comprises 15 residues. CDR1 and CDR2 (germline): SGHVS, FQNEAQ. V lost 6 bases to trimming and J lost 5 bases; unmatched junction nucleotides: 12. CDR3 residues: CASRYLAAEGETQYF. CDR3 sequence (DNA): TGTGCCAGCAGATACCTAGCGGCCGAGGGCGAGACCCAGTACTTC.

The genes are TRBV13 and TRBJ2-3; D uncertain. The CDR3 is made up of 12 amino acids. Trimming shortened V by 7 bases and J by 1 base, and 6 bases separated the two germline ends. CDR1 and CDR2 from the germline V gene are PRHDT and FYEKMQ (reference sequence). CDR3 region: CASIRGTDTQYF. The CDR3 DNA reads TGTGCCAGCATAAGAGGCACAGATACGCAGTATTTT.